This TCR beta chain is drawn from a study of cytomegalovirus exposure and HLA in healthy donors. Background on the study: Counted in an early data release were roughly 87 million unique TCRs from HLA-typed donors.

V shed 1 base and J shed 7 bases, with 8 bases lying between them. The CDR3 contains 13 residues. Germline CDR1 reads SNHLY; CDR2 reads FYNNEI. The PCR had 60 Vbeta and 13 Jbeta primers. Some clones are missing from TCRdb's copy, which holds only in-frame ones; the method was immunoSEQ multiplex PCR. In the table there are 95,000 to 100,000 clones, 70% to 80% of which are singletons. The chain has TRBV2 and TRBJ1-5; D is undetermined. The sequence was obtained from a man aged 35 to 55 in good health and CMV-seronegative. The sample consisted of PBMCs. CDR3 sequence (DNA): TGTGCCAGCAGTGAAGGTGGGCCCCAGCCCCAGCATTTT. It is translated as CASSEGGPQPQHF.